This paragraph covers one T cell receptor beta chain sequence. The method was immunoSEQ multiplex PCR; TCRdb's version includes in-frame clones alone and lacks a portion of them. The table records about 310,000 clones, 80% to 90% of them present only once. Trimming at V came to 9 bases and at J to 5 bases, leaving 9 bases not matched to a gene. The CDR3 sequence is 13 residues long. Germline assignment: CDR1 SNHLY and CDR2 FYNNEI. These data are taken from a study of blood T cell repertoires in COVID-19. About the study: Researchers got acute and convalescent COVID-19 samples from the United States, Italy and Spain.

Participants were aged about 18 to 90 years, lived in about two dozen US areas, and enrolled virtually. Assignments of participants to cohorts depended upon their own reported clinical history. The TCR comes from a young man who had recovered from COVID-19. The sample consisted of PBMCs or T cells enriched from blood (not recorded which). This chain uses TRBV2 with TRBJ2-5, with 7 bases fitting TRBD1. In DNA form, the CDR3 reads TGTGCCAGTTGGACAGGCCCCCGGGAGACCCAGTACTTC. Protein: CASWTGPRETQYF. The variable domain in full, with the rest retrieved from reference TRBV2 and TRBJ2-5, is EPEVTQTPSHQVTQMGQEVILRCVPISNHLYFYWYRQILGQKVEFLVSFYNNEISEKSEIFDDQFSVERPDGSNFTLKIRSTKLEDSAMYFCASWTGPRETQYFGPGTRLLVL.